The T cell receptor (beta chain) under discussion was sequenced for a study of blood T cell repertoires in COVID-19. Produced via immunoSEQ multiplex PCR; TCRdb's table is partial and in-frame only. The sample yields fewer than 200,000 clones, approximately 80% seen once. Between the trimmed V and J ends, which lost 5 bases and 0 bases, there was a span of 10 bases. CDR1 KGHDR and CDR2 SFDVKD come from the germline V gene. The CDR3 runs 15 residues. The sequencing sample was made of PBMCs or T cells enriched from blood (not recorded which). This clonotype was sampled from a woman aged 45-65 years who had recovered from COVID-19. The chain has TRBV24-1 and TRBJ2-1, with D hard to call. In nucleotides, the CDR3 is TGTGCCACCAGTGTATCCAAGAGCTCCTACAATGAGCAGTTCTTC. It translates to CATSVSKSSYNEQFF.